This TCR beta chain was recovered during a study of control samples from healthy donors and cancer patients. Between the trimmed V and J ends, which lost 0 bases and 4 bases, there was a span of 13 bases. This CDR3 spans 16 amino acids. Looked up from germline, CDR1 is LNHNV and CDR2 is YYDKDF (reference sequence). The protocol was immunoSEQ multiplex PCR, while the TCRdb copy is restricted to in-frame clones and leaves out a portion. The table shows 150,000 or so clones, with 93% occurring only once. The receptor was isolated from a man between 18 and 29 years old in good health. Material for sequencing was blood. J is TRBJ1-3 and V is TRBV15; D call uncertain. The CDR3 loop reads CATSRDMRESGNTIYF. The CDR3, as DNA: TGTGCCACCAGCAGAGATATGAGGGAATCAGGAAACACCATATATTTT.